These 22 T cell receptor beta chains originate from one sample sequenced in a study of T-cell reconstitution after alpha-beta-depleted transplantation in children. Unique molecular identifiers were used in preparing the TCRbeta library. TCRdb re-analysed the PCR reads in MiXCR, keeping a single row per CDR3 protein. Here the sample spans about 500,000 distinct CDR3 sequences, around a third being singletons. Sequenced material: PBMCs from the stem cell graft donor, taken from the stem cell graft. These receptors came from a human donor who donated a stem cell graft to a child with aplastic anemia.

The V gene is TRBV5-6, the J gene TRBJ1-1, with a tentative D call TRBD1 (5 bases). Germline V gene sequence: CDR1 SGHDT, CDR2 YYEEEE. V lost 3 bases and J 5 bases, leaving 11 bases between the germline ends. The CDR3 sequence is 13 residues long. CDR3 region: CASSSPWGTEAFF. In DNA form, the CDR3 reads TGTGCCAGCAGCTCGCCATGGGGGACTGAAGCTTTCTTT. The full variable domain, with the rest looked up from reference TRBV5-6 and TRBJ1-1, is DAGVTQSPTHLIKTRGQQVTLRCSPKSGHDTVSWYQQALGQGPQFIFQYYEEEERQRGNFPDRFSGHQFPNYSSELNVNALLLGDSALYLCASSSPWGTEAFFGQGTRLTVV.

The chain carries TRBV6-1 and TRBJ1-2; D is unresolved. Germline V CDR1 and CDR2: MNHNS, SASEGT. Trimming cost V 7 bases and J 2 bases, with 17 bases left between them. This CDR3 spans 15 amino acids. The CDR3 loop reads CASTSRREVNYGYTF. The CDR3 DNA reads TGTGCCAGCACCTCAAGGAGGGAAGTCAACTATGGCTACACCTTC.

This clonotype occurred many times. The J gene is TRBJ1-4, the V gene TRBV12-3 or TRBV12-4, with D unclear. The CDR3 totals 11 residues. Trimming took off 3 bases at V and 7 bases at J, with 3 bases between the two ends. The chain's CDR3 is CASSLGEKLFF. As DNA, the CDR3 is TGTGCCAGCAGTTTGGGTGAAAAACTGTTTTTT.

The chain recombines TRBV20-1 with TRBJ2-7, with TRBD2 identical over 11 bases. Germline assignment: CDR1 DFQATT and CDR2 SNEGSKA (reference sequence). The CDR3 is 17 residues long. The junction had 13 bases not matched to a gene; V was cut back by 0 bases and J by 6 bases. The CDR3 loop is CSAREVAGGPSSGEQYF. The CDR3 bases are TGCAGTGCTAGAGAGGTAGCGGGAGGGCCCTCGAGTGGCGAGCAGTACTTC.

The rearrangement joins TRBV5-1 to TRBJ2-7; D unresolved. The germline CDR1 and CDR2 sequences are SGHRS and YFSETQ. Trimming took 0 bases from V and 3 from J, leaving 10 bases between them. The CDR3 consists of 14 residues. The CDR3 DNA is TGCGCCAGCAGCTTGGGGGCAGACCGCTACGAGCAGTACTTC. It is translated as CASSLGADRYEQYF. Drawing the rest from reference TRBV5-1 and TRBJ2-7, the complete variable domain is KAGVTQTPRYLIKTRGQQVTLSCSPISGHRSVSWYQQTPGQGLQFLFEYFSETQRNKGNFPGRFSGRQFSNSRSEMNVSTLELGDSALYLCASSLGADRYEQYFGPGTRLTVT.

The chain recombines TRBV18 with TRBJ2-3; weak D call: TRBD2 (6 bases). The CDR3 is 14 residues long. Looked up from germline, CDR1 is KGHSH and CDR2 is LQKENI. V was trimmed by 3 bases and J by 5 bases, leaving 12 bases between them. The DNA of the CDR3 is TGTGCCAGCTCACCCGTGCCAGCGGGAGATACGCAGTATTTT. Its protein is CASSPVPAGDTQYF.

This clonotype has more than one count but fewer than ten. The V and J genes are TRBV27 and TRBJ2-7, with D possibly TRBD1 on 6 matching bases. The CDR3 runs 14 residues. Trimming left V 7 bases short and J 2 bases short, with 15 bases between. The germline CDR1 and CDR2 sequences are MNHEY and SMNVEV (reference sequence). The chain's CDR3 is CASTMTGGPYEQYV. For the CDR3, the DNA is TGTGCCAGCACCATGACAGGTGGACCCTACGAGCAGTACGTC.

J is TRBJ2-5 and V is TRBV7-9; 8 bases match TRBD1. Germline trimming cut 5 bases from V and 3 bases from J; bases unmatched to any gene: 5. CDR3 size: 14 residues. Germline V gene lookup returns CDR1 SEHNR and CDR2 FQNEAQ (reference sequence). The CDR3 here is CASSHVDREETQYF. The CDR3 DNA sequence: TGTGCCAGCAGCCATGTGGACAGGGAAGAGACCCAGTACTTC.

This clonotype was detected a few times. The J gene is TRBJ2-3, the V gene TRBV5-1; TRBD1 might be the D (7 bases). The length of the CDR3 is 13 residues. V was pared by 3 bases and J by 6 bases, with 11 bases between. Germline CDR1 reads SGHRS; CDR2 reads YFSETQ. The CDR3 nucleotides read TGCGCCAGCAGCTCCGCAGGGGGGGATACGCAGTATTTT. Encoded protein: CASSSAGGDTQYF.

The chain links TRBV29-1 to TRBJ2-7; perhaps D is TRBD1 or TRBD2 (5 bases each). Trimming took 6 bases from V and 2 from J, leaving 17 bases between them. CDR1 and CDR2 from the germline V gene are SQVTM and ANQGSEA. The CDR3 has 14 residues. The CDR3 DNA reads TGCAGCGTGCCGCCGAGAGGGGTCACCTACGAGCAGTACTTC. This encodes CSVPPRGVTYEQYF.

The rearrangement links TRBV7-2 to TRBJ1-5, with TRBD1 matching 9 bases. CDR3 size: 14 residues. The V segment lost 5 bases and the J segment 5 bases; nucleotides outside the gene matches: 4. Germline CDR1 is SGHTA and CDR2 is FQGNSA. Written as DNA, the CDR3 is TGTGCCAGCAGCAAAACAGGGGGCGATCAGCCCCAGCATTTT. Translating gives CASSKTGGDQPQHF.

This clonotype was observed a few times. This chain uses TRBV5-6 with TRBJ1-1, with D unclear. CDR1 is SGHDT, CDR2 YYEEEE, per germline. The CDR3 covers 14 residues. Deletions cut 0 bases from V and 3 bases from J, with 9 bases between. The CDR3 DNA follows: TGTGCCAGCAGCTTGGCCGGGCAGCACACTGAAGCTTTCTTT. It translates to CASSLAGQHTEAFF.

A few counts support this clonotype. V usage is TRBV27 and J usage is TRBJ1-2; D is unresolved. Germline-derived CDR1 and CDR2 are MNHEY and SMNVEV (reference sequence). The CDR3 runs to 13 residues. V gave up 0 bases and J gave up 7 bases, with 9 bases separating them. For the CDR3, the DNA is TGTGCCAGCAGTTTATCGGGGATATCTGGCTACACCTTC. Protein sequence: CASSLSGISGYTF.

The chain links TRBV12-3 or TRBV12-4 to TRBJ2-5; D unresolved. The germline V and J ends were trimmed by 2 bases and 5 bases, with 18 bases remaining between them. The CDR3 is made up of 16 amino acids. CDR3 amino acids: CASSLNSANDGETQYF. As DNA, the CDR3 is TGTGCCAGCAGTTTAAATTCGGCGAATGATGGCGAGACCCAGTACTTC.

V gene TRBV5-1 combines with J gene TRBJ1-1, with TRBD1 matching over 8 bases. V trimming: 5 bases; J trimming: 4 bases; junction bases outside the gene matches: 16. Germline CDR1 is SGHRS and CDR2 is YFSETQ. This CDR3 is 17 amino acids long. CDR3 in DNA: TGCGCCAGCAGTCAGACAGGGGAGAGGCATTTACCCACTGAAGCTTTCTTT. Its translation is CASSQTGERHLPTEAFF.

The chain couples TRBV12-3 or TRBV12-4 to TRBJ2-3; 13 nucleotides align to TRBD2. V gave up 4 bases and J gave up 2 bases; unmatched junction bases: 12. This CDR3 is built from 19 residues. Written as DNA, the CDR3 is TGTGCCAGCAGTTCAGGACTAGCGGGAGTACTTGGCCACACAGATACGCAGTATTTT. Residues: CASSSGLAGVLGHTDTQYF.

In its sample, this clonotype was seen a few times. Compared with germline, one end of the junction differs, possibly owing to a read error. V gene TRBV19 combines with J gene TRBJ1-1; the D gene is possibly TRBD1 (5 bases). The length of the CDR3 is 14 residues. The germline CDR1 and CDR2 sequences are LNHDA and SQIVND (reference sequence). DNA of the CDR3: TGTGCCAGTAGTATCAGGGATGGGAACACTGAAGTTTTCTTT. As protein: CASSIRDGNTEVFF.

The V gene is TRBV5-6, the J gene TRBJ2-3; D gene unclear. This CDR3 contains 12 residues. Germline V gene lookup returns CDR1 SGHDT and CDR2 YYEEEE. V lost 5 bases, J lost 5 bases, and 9 bases lay in between. CDR3 in amino acids: CASREAKDTQYF. In DNA, the CDR3 is TGTGCCAGCAGAGAAGCCAAAGATACGCAGTATTTT.

This chain uses TRBV6-2 or TRBV6-3 with TRBJ2-1; maybe TRBD2 (5 bases). V was pared by 6 bases and J by 6 bases, with 21 bases between. The CDR3 consists of 16 residues. In germline, CDR1 is MNHEY, CDR2 SVGEGT. CDR3 region: CASREASENDSNEQFF. In DNA, the CDR3 is TGTGCCAGCAGGGAGGCGTCGGAGAACGACTCCAATGAGCAGTTCTTC.

Ten or more counts support this clonotype. The chain is built from TRBV20-1 and TRBJ2-5; D unclear. Germline CDR1 is DFQATT and CDR2 is SNEGSKA (reference sequence). The CDR3 contains 13 residues. Between the trimmed V and J ends, which lost 6 bases and 9 bases, there was a span of 20 bases. CDR3 nucleotides: TGCAGTGCCCCCTGGCCCCAGTCAACGGCCCAGTACTTC. Translating gives CSAPWPQSTAQYF.

The genes are TRBV11-2 and TRBJ2-3; the match to TRBD2 covers 15 bases. V shed 0 bases and J 8 bases; nucleotides not matched to a gene: 18. This CDR3 contains 21 residues. Germline assignment: CDR1 SGHAT and CDR2 FQNNGV. The CDR3 sequence: CASSLDRPGTSGRYPGGTQYF. The CDR3 nucleotides read TGTGCCAGCAGCTTAGATCGCCCCGGGACTAGCGGGAGGTATCCCGGGGGTACGCAGTATTTT.

This clonotype was found a few times. J is TRBJ1-5 and V is TRBV6-2 or TRBV6-3, with unresolved D. The germline V gene has CDR1 MNHEY and CDR2 SVGEGT. CDR3 size: 14 residues. Deletions cut 6 bases from V and 2 bases from J, with 11 bases between. The DNA for the CDR3 is TGTGCCAGCAGGACCCAAATAGGCAATCAGCCCCAGCATTTT. Its translation: CASRTQIGNQPQHF.